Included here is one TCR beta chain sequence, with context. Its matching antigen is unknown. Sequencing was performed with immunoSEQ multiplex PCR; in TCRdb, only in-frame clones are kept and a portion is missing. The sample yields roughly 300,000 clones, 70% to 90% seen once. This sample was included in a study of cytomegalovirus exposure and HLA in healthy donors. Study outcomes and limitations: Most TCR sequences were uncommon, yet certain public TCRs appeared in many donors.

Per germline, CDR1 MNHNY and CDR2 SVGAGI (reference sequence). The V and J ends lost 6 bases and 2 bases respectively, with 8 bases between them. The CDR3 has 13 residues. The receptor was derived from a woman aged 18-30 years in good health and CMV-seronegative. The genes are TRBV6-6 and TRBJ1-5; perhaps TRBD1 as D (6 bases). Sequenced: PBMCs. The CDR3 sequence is CASRAGGNQPQHF. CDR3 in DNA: TGTGCCAGCAGAGCAGGGGGCAATCAGCCCCAGCATTTT.